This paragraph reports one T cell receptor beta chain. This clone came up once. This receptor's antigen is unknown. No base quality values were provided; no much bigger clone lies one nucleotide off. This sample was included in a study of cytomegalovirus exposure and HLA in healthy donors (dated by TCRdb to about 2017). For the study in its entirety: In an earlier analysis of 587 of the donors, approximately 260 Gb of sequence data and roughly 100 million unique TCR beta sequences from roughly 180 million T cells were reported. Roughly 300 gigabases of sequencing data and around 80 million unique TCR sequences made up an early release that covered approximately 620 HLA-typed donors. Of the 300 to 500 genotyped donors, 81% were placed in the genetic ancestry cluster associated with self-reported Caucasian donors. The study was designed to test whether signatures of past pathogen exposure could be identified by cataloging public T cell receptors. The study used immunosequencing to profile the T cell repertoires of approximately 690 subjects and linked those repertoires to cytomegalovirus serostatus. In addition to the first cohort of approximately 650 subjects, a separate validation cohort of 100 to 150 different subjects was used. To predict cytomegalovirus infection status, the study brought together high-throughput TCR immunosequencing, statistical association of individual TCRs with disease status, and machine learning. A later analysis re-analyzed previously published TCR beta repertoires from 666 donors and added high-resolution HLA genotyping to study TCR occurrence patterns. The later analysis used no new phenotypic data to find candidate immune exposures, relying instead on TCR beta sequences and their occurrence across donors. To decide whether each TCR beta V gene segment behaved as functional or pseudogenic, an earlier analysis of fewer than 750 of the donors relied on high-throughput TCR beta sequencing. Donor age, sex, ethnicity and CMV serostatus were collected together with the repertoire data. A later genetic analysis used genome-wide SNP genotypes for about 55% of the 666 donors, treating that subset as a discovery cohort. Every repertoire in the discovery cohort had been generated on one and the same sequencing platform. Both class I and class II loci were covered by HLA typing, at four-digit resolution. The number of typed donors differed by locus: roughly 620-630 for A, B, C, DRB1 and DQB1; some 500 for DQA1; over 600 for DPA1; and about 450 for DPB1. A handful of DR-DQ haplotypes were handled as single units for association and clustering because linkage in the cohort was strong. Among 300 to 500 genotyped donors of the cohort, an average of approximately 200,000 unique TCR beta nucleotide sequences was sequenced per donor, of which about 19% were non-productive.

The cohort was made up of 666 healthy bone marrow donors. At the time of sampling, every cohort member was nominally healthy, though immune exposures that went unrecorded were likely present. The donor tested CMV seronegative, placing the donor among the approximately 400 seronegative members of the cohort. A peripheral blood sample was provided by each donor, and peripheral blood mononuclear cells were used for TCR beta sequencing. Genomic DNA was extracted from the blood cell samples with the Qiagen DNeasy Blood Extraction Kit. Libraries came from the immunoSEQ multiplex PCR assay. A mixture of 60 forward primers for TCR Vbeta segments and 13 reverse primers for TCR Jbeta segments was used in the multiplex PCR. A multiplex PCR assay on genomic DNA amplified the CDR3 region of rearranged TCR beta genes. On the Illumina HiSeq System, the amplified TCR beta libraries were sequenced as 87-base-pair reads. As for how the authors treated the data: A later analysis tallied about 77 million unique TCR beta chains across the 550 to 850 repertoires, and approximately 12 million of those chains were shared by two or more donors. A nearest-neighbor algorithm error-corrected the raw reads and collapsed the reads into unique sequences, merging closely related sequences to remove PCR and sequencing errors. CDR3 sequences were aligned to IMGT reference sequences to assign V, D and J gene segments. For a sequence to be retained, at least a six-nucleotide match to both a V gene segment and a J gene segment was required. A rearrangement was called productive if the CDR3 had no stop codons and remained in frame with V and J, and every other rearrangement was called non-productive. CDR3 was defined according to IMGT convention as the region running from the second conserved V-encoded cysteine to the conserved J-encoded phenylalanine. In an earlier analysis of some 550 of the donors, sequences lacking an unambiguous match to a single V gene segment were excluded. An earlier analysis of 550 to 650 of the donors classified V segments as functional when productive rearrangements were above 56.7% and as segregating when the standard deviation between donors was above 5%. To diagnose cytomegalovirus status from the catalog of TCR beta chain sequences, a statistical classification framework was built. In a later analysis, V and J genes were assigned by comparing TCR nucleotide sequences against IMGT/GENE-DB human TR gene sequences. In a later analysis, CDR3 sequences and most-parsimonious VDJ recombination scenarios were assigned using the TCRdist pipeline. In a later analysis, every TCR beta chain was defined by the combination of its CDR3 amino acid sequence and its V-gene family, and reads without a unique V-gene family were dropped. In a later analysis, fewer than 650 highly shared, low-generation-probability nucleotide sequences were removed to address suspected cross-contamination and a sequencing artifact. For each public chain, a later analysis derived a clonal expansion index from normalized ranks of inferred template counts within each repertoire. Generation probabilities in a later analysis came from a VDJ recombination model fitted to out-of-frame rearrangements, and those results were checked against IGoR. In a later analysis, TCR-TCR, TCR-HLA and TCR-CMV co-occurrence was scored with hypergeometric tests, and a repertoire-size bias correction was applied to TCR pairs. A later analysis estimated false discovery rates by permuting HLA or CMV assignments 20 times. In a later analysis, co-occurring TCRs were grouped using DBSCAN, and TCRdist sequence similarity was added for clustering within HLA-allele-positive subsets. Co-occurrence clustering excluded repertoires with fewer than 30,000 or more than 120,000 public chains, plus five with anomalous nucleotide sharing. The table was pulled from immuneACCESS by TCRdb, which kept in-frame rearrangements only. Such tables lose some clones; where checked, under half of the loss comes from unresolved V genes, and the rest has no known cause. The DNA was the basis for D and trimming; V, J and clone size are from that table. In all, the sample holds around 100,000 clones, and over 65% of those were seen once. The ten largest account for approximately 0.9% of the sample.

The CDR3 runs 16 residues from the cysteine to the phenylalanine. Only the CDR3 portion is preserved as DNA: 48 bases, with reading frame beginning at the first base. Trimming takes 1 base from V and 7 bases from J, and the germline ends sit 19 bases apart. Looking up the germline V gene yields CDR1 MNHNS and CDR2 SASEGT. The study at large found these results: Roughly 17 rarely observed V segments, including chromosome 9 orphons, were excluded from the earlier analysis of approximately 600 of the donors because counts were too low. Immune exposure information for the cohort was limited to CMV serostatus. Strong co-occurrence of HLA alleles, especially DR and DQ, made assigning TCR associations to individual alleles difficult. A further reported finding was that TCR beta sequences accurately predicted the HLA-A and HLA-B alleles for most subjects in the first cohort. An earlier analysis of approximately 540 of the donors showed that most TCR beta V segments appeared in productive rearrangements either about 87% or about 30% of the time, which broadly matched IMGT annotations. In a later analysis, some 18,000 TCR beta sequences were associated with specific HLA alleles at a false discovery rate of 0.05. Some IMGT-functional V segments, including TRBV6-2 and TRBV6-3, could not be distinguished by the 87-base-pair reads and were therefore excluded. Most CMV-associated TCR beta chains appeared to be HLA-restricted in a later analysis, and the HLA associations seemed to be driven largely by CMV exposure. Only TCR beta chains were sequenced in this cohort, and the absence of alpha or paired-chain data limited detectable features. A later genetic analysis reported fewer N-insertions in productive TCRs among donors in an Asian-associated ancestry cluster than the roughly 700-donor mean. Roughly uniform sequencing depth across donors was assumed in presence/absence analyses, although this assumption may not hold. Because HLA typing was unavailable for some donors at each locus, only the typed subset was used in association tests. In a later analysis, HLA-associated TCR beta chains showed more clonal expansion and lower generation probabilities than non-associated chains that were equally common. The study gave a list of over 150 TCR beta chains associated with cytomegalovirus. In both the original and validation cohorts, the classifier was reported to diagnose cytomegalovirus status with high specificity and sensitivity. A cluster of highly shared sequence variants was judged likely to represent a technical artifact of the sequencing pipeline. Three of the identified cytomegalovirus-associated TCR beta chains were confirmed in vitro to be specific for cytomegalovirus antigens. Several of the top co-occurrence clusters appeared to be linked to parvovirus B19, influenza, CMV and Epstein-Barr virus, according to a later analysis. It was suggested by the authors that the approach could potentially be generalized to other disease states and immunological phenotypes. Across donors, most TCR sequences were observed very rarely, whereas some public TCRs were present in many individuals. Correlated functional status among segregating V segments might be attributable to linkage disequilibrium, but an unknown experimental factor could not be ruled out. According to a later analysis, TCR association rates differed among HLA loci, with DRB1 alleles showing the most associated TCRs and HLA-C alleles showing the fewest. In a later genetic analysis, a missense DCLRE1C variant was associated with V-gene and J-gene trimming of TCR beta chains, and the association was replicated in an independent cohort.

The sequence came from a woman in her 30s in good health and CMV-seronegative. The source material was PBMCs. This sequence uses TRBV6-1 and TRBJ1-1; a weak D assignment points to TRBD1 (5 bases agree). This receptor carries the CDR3 CASSEGGGIRTGEAFF. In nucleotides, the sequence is TGTGCCAGCAGTGAAGGGGGAGGGATCCGAACAGGTGAAGCTTTCTTT.